The clone carrying this T cell receptor beta chain was detected a few times. Its antigen is not identified. This record belongs to a study of a mutant IDH1 vaccine in newly diagnosed glioma. The protocol was immunoSEQ multiplex PCR, while the TCRdb copy is restricted to in-frame clones and leaves out a portion. The sample records about 51,000 clones, around 80% being singletons. As for time point: baseline, week 1 (first vaccination visit). Treatment given: pre-vaccination baseline after standard-of-care therapy. The V gene's germline CDR1 is MGHDK and CDR2 SYGVNS. The CDR3 contains 13 residues. Trimming shortened V by 7 bases and J by 4 bases, and 8 bases separated the two germline ends. Whole-study results and caveats: Pseudoprogression appears to have had no connection to changes in top peripheral T cell clonotypes.

This TCR came from a middle-aged woman with glioma. The sequences come from PBMCs, collected from a glioma patient treated with radiotherapy, temozolomide or both. This chain joins TRBV25-1 and TRBJ1-6; no reliable D call. CDR3 sequence: CASIKEYNSPLHF. In nucleotides, the CDR3 is TGTGCCAGCATAAAAGAATATAATTCACCCCTCCACTTT.